Below, one T cell receptor beta chain is given with its context. Germline loops: CDR1 LGHNA, CDR2 YSLEER. The length of the CDR3 is 22 residues. The V gene end was trimmed by 1 base and the J gene end by 2 bases; junction bases not matched to a gene: 22. Using immunoSEQ multiplex PCR, the repertoire was profiled, and TCRdb retains in-frame clones only, with some absent. This sample has about 2.1 million clones, with about 93% found just once. The source of the sample is a study of shared clonotypes between healthy human individuals. Terminally differentiated effector memory CD45RA+ cells were excluded from the naive CD8 cells, which were CD45RO-negative and positively selected for CCR7.

J is TRBJ2-1 and V is TRBV4-3, with 8 bases aligning to TRBD2. Sequencing used naive CD8+ T cells from PBMCs. The clonotype comes from a young man in good health. Some clones in this sample may be carry-over from other donors' samples. The CDR3 nucleotides read TGCGCCAGCAGCCAAGGAGGGGCACTAGCGGAGGGGGGAGGGGTCCCCTACAATGAGCAGTTCTTC. Its protein is CASSQGGALAEGGGVPYNEQFF.